The subject of this entry is one T cell receptor beta chain. The antigen remains undetermined. The same CDR3 can be traced to other DNA sequences in this sample. The sample belongs to a study of shared clonotypes between healthy human individuals. Study as a whole: The donor group consisted of a couple of women and three men, aged 18 to 49. CD4 naive and memory got three plates each, CD8 naive two, CD8 memory one.

Germline-derived CDR1 and CDR2 are SNHLY and FYNNEI. The CDR3 totals 11 residues. Trimming removed 4 bases at V and 8 bases at J, with 8 bases between. Whole-study findings and limits: A handful of donors showed sharing of around 5% of naive CD4 clonotypes.

Original methodology: Junction-only immunoSEQ sequences carried no quality scores, so filtering differed. Clones were read by immunoSEQ multiplex PCR, and TCRdb kept only the in-frame ones, dropping some. That table supplies the V and J calls and clone size; D and trimming were determined from the DNA. Altogether 550,000 to 700,000 clones are present, 60% to 75% being singletons, with the ten largest covering roughly 1.9%. Sequenced sample: memory CD4+ T cells sorted from blood. The sample's subset: CD45RA-negative fraction. The chain is built from TRBV2 and TRBJ1-2; D is unresolved. The sequence was obtained from a woman aged 25 to 39 in good health. Here the CDR3 DNA reads TGTGCCAGCAGTGGGGAGTACGGCTACACCTTC. Amino acids: CASSGEYGYTF.